What follows are 25 T cell receptor beta chains derived from one specimen sequenced in a study of CD8 T cells in ankylosing spondylitis. TCRdb re-called the 5' RACE reads with MiXCR, one entry per CDR3 protein. The data hold fewer than 250,000 distinct CDR3 sequences, with under 12% observed a single time. The sequencing sample was made of blood, either unsorted or a sorted T cell fraction (not recorded which). The source of these receptors is a male donor with ankylosing spondylitis or in good health (not recorded which).

A note on this clonotype: A much more abundant neighbour one base away suggests this may be a read error. The chain has TRBV28 and TRBJ2-4; D unresolved. Per germline, CDR1 MDHEN and CDR2 SYDVKM. This CDR3 region has 15 residues. The CDR3 DNA reads as TGTGCCAGCAGTTTCATTGAAGGCTCCAAAAACATTCAGTCCTTC. Its protein product is CASSFIEGSKNIQSF. Using reference TRBV28 and TRBJ2-4 for the parts outside the CDR3, the full variable domain is DVKVTQSSRYLVKRTGEKVFLECVQDMDHENMFWYRQDPGLGLRLIYFSYDVKMKEKGDIPEGYSVSREKKERFSLILESASTNQTSMYLCASSFIEGSKNIQSFGAGTRLSVL.

The sample holds many counts of this clonotype. The rearrangement joins TRBV15 to TRBJ2-1; TRBD2 aligns across 8 bases. The CDR3 has 15 amino acids. The ends lost 8 bases at V and 1 base at J; junction bases unmatched: 7. The V gene's germline CDR1 is LNHNV and CDR2 YYDKDF (reference sequence). CDR3 sequence reads: CATGTRGKSYNEQFF. The DNA of the CDR3 is TGTGCCACCGGGACTAGGGGGAAATCCTACAATGAGCAGTTCTTC. Looking up the rest from reference TRBV15 and TRBJ2-1 gives the full variable domain: DAMVIQNPRYQVTQFGKPVTLSCSQTLNHNVMYWYQQKSSQAPKLLFHYYDKDFNNEADTPDNFQSRRPNTSFCFLDIRSPGLGDTAMYLCATGTRGKSYNEQFFGPGTRLTVL.

Many counts were recorded for this clonotype. The J gene is TRBJ1-1, the V gene TRBV20-1; 7 bases map to TRBD1. V lost 0 bases and J lost 4; bases outside the gene matches: 8. The CDR3 has 15 amino acids. CDR1 and CDR2 from the germline V gene are DFQATT and SNEGSKA (reference sequence). The CDR3: CSARDRGQGVTEAFF. The DNA for the CDR3 is TGCAGTGCTAGAGACAGGGGCCAGGGGGTCACTGAAGCTTTCTTT.

For this clonotype: A read error may account for a junction end that differs from germline. This chain links TRBV7-3 with TRBJ2-7, with D hard to call. From germline, CDR1 is SGHTA and CDR2 FQGTGA. This CDR3 is 13 amino acids long. CDR3 region: CASSLISRGSLNF. In DNA form, the CDR3 reads TGTGCCAGCAGCTTAATTTCGAGAGGATCTCTTAACTTC.

In its sample, this clonotype was seen a few times. This chain joins TRBV5-1 and TRBJ2-5; 16 bases are a match to TRBD2. The CDR3 runs to 17 residues. The V segment lost 5 bases and the J segment 4 bases; nucleotides outside the gene matches: 8. In germline, CDR1 is SGHRS, CDR2 YFSETQ. DNA of the CDR3: TGCGCCAGCAGAATTGGGACTAGCGGGGGGGCCTCAGAGACCCAGTACTTC. Its protein is CASRIGTSGGASETQYF.

In its sample, this clonotype was seen many times. This chain connects TRBV10-3 to TRBJ2-2; 13 positions match TRBD2. This CDR3 comprises 16 residues. Germline V CDR1 and CDR2: ENHRY, SYGVKD. With 10 bases clipped from V and 4 bases from J, the junction kept 9 bases outside the gene matches. In nucleotides, the CDR3 is TGTGCCACCGCACTAGCGGGGGGGCGTCCCACCGGGGAGCTGTTTTTT. This codes for CATALAGGRPTGELFF.

The table lists this clonotype with many counts. The rearrangement joins TRBV9 to TRBJ2-5, with TRBD1 identical over 7 bases. Looked up from germline, CDR1 is SGDLS and CDR2 is YYNGEE. The CDR3 totals 16 residues. After removal of 0 bases from V and 1 base from J, the junction contained 6 bases not matched to a gene. The CDR3 bases are TGTGCCAGCAGCGTAGCCGCCGGACAGGCCCAAGAGACCCAGTACTTC. Translating gives CASSVAAGQAQETQYF.

Ten or more counts support this clonotype. This rearrangement joins TRBV18 to TRBJ2-1; TRBD2 might be the D (6 bases). This CDR3 region has 14 residues. V dropped 3 bases and J dropped 3 bases, with 9 bases sitting between them. Germline V gene data show CDR1 as KGHSH and CDR2 as LQKENI. CDR3 protein: CASSPIADYNEQFF. The CDR3 bases are TGTGCCAGCTCACCGATAGCGGACTACAATGAGCAGTTCTTC.

This clonotype was seen repeatedly, ten times or more. The J gene is TRBJ1-5, the V gene TRBV20-1, with D perhaps matching TRBD1 (5 bases). Germline loops: CDR1 DFQATT, CDR2 SNEGSKA (reference sequence). V lost 6 bases, J lost 4 bases, and 16 bases lay in between. CDR3 length equals 14 residues. The CDR3 is CSASSGRPNQPQHF. The CDR3, as DNA: TGCAGTGCATCTTCGGGACGACCTAATCAGCCCCAGCATTTT.

This clonotype was found many times. The gene calls are TRBV6-1 and TRBJ2-1; 10 nucleotides agree with TRBD1. Per the germline V gene, CDR1 is MNHNS and CDR2 is SASEGT. J gave up 8 bases and V 6 bases, and 10 bases lay outside the gene matches. The CDR3 spans 15 residues. The CDR3 sequence: CASREPGQGRDEQFF. Here the CDR3 DNA reads TGTGCCAGCAGGGAACCGGGACAGGGGAGGGATGAGCAGTTCTTC.

This clonotype came up a few times. The V call is TRBV24-1, the J call TRBJ2-3, with TRBD2 identical over 16 bases. CDR1 and CDR2 from the germline V gene are KGHDR and SFDVKD. The V and J ends lost 4 bases and 0 bases, in that order; junction bases with no gene match: 9. This CDR3 spans 20 amino acids. The CDR3 nucleotides are TGTGCCACCAGTGACGCGGGGACTAGCGGGGGGGCTACTAGCACAGATACGCAGTATTTT. Translation: CATSDAGTSGGATSTDTQYF.

This clonotype was detected ten times or more. CDR3 region: CASSLTAWRAGAHNEQFF. Written as DNA, the CDR3 is TGTGCCAGCAGCTTAACGGCCTGGAGAGCGGGGGCCCACAATGAGCAGTTCTTC. The rearrangement joins TRBV7-3 to TRBJ2-1; TRBD2 matches 8 bases. The J segment lost 5 bases and the V segment lost 0 bases, leaving 12 bases of the junction unmatched. In germline, CDR1 is SGHTA, CDR2 FQGTGA. The CDR3 covers 18 residues.

This clonotype was detected many times. The V and J genes are TRBV3-1 and TRBJ1-3; no firm D call. Germline V gene sequence: CDR1 LGHDT, CDR2 YNNKEL (reference sequence). V lost 0 bases, J lost 4 bases, and 10 bases lay in between. There are 15 residues in the CDR3. CDR3 amino acids: CASSQDLSPGNTIYF. The CDR3 coding sequence is TGTGCCAGCAGCCAAGATCTATCGCCCGGAAACACCATATATTTT.

This clonotype was seen ten or more times. The rearrangement joins TRBV12-3 or TRBV12-4 to TRBJ2-3, with 10 nucleotides matching TRBD2. The ends lost 6 bases at V and 1 base at J; junction bases unmatched: 7. The CDR3 has 16 residues. CDR3 bases: TGTGCCAGCAGCCAGCTAGCGGGGGTACGCACAGATACGCAGTATTTT. Its protein product is CASSQLAGVRTDTQYF.

There are many counts of this clonotype. The CDR3 sequence is CASSPRTGGNSETQYF. CDR3 sequence (DNA): TGTGCCAGCAGCCCACGGACAGGGGGCAATTCGGAGACCCAGTACTTC. The rearrangement links TRBV12-3 or TRBV12-4 to TRBJ2-5, with 11 bases that match TRBD1. CDR3 length: 16 residues. Losses at the gene ends were 6 bases for V and 5 bases for J; bases not matched to a gene: 11.

This chain uses TRBV12-3 or TRBV12-4 with TRBJ2-3, with a weak D call TRBD2 (5 bases). There are 15 residues in the CDR3. V was cut by 10 bases and J by 2 bases, with 19 bases left in between. In DNA, the CDR3 is TGTGCCACCACGGCTAGAGCGGAATACACAGATACGCAGTATTTT. It translates to CATTARAEYTDTQYF.

This clonotype was seen many times. This rearrangement joins TRBV6-5 to TRBJ2-2; D is tentatively TRBD1 or TRBD2 (5 bases each). Germline V gene data show CDR1 as MNHEY and CDR2 as SVGAGI. The CDR3 spans 15 residues. The germline V and J ends were trimmed by 2 bases and 2 bases, with 9 bases remaining between them. The CDR3 sequence: CASSYGTGNTGELFF. Written as DNA, the CDR3 is TGTGCCAGCAGTTACGGGACGGGAAACACCGGGGAGCTGTTTTTT.

This clonotype was recorded at least ten times. This chain links TRBV27 with TRBJ1-1; D unresolved. CDR1 is MNHEY and CDR2 is SMNVEV in the germline V gene (reference sequence). CDR3 size: 15 residues. The V end lost 0 bases, the J end lost 6 bases, and 14 bases lay between the germline ends. In nucleotides, the CDR3 is TGTGCCAGCAGTTTATCGCGGCGACCGGTAGCTGAAGCTTTCTTT. This codes for CASSLSRRPVAEAFF.

This clonotype occurred a few times. This chain connects TRBV12-3 or TRBV12-4 to TRBJ2-7; the D call may be TRBD1 or TRBD2 (6 bases each). V lost 6 bases to trimming and J lost 2 bases, with 14 bases between them. The CDR3 contains 14 residues. In DNA form, the CDR3 reads TGTGCCAGCAGGGGGTCGGGGGCCACCTACGAGCAGTACTTC. Its protein product is CASRGSGATYEQYF.

This clonotype has ten or more counts. The gene calls are TRBV29-1 and TRBJ2-7, with D hard to call. This CDR3 has 12 amino acids. Germline CDR1 and CDR2: SQVTM and ANQGSEA. V was pared by 4 bases and J by 3 bases, with 10 bases between. The CDR3 bases are TGCAGCGTTGGTCGGACGGTCTACGAGCAGTACTTC. Its protein product is CSVGRTVYEQYF.

The chain recombines TRBV4-2 with TRBJ1-5; D uncertain. CDR3 size: 15 residues. CDR1 is LGHNA and CDR2 is YNFKEQ in the germline V gene. Trimming removed 0 bases at V and 2 bases at J, with 8 bases between. This CDR3 is CASSQDGNRNQPQHF. CDR3 DNA: TGTGCCAGCAGCCAAGACGGAAATCGCAATCAGCCCCAGCATTTT.

This clonotype has at least ten counts. CDR3 sequence: CATSVSDQGPSGYTF. DNA of the CDR3: TGTGCCACCAGCGTCTCGGACCAGGGCCCCTCTGGCTACACCTTC. This chain uses TRBV15 with TRBJ1-2; D perhaps matches TRBD1 (5 bases). Germline V lookup: CDR1 LNHNV, CDR2 YYDKDF (reference sequence). The CDR3 is 15 amino acids. Trimming left V 5 bases short and J 7 bases short, with 20 bases between.

V and J are TRBV20-1 and TRBJ1-1; D gene uncertain. The CDR3 is made up of 14 amino acids. V was trimmed by 6 bases and J by 3 bases, leaving 17 bases between them. Germline CDR1 reads DFQATT; CDR2 reads SNEGSKA (reference sequence). The CDR3 loop reads CSARYSIGDTEAFF. The CDR3 coding sequence is TGCAGTGCCAGGTACTCTATCGGAGACACTGAAGCTTTCTTT.

The V gene is TRBV7-2, the J gene TRBJ2-2; 12 nucleotides match TRBD2. The CDR3 extends over 15 amino acids. Germline-derived CDR1 and CDR2 are SGHTA and FQGNSA. V shed 7 bases and J 5 bases; nucleotides not matched to a gene: 5. CDR3 amino acids: CASKLAGGWTGELFF. The DNA of the CDR3 is TGTGCCAGCAAACTAGCGGGGGGTTGGACCGGGGAGCTGTTTTTT.

This clonotype was counted at least ten times. The V and J genes are TRBV2 and TRBJ2-4; D is perhaps TRBD1 (5 bases). Trimming shortened V by 0 bases and J by 0 bases, and 15 bases separated the two germline ends. CDR1 and CDR2 (germline): SNHLY, FYNNEI. This CDR3 is built from 18 residues. DNA for the CDR3: TGTGCCAGCAGTGAAGCAGCCAGGGCCGACCTAGCCAAAAACATTCAGTACTTC. Its translation: CASSEAARADLAKNIQYF.